This T cell receptor beta chain was documented in a study of T cells in Graves' hyperthyroidism and ophthalmopathy. Overall study: Specimen type is peripheral blood, collected at initial diagnosis prior to any treatment. Regarding the study as a whole: Blood held most thyroid clonotypes expanded above 0.001 frequency.

TCR beta CDR3 region amplification was performed from RNA transcripts. A first-round RT-PCR of the TCR CDR3 used the HTBI primer set. MiXCR, run by TCRdb on the multiplex PCR reads, gives a single entry per CDR3 protein. The table has approximately 590,000 distinct CDR3 sequences, approximately 14% seen once; the top ten hold around 7.3%. This clonotype appeared many times. Its target is not known. CDR3 size: 17 residues. Germline CDR1 is MNHNS and CDR2 is SASEGT. After removal of 1 base from V and 4 bases from J, the junction contained 7 bases not matched to a gene. The authors obtained PBMCs from roughly 9.7 ml of fresh peripheral blood.

J is TRBJ2-3 and V is TRBV6-1; 11 bases fit TRBD2. The source of this sequence is a woman aged 30 to 39 with Graves' hyperthyroidism. The sequenced material came from blood. The CDR3 protein is CASSEGPGLAGPDTQYF. DNA of the CDR3: TGTGCCAGCAGTGAAGGGCCTGGACTAGCGGGCCCAGATACGCAGTATTTT.